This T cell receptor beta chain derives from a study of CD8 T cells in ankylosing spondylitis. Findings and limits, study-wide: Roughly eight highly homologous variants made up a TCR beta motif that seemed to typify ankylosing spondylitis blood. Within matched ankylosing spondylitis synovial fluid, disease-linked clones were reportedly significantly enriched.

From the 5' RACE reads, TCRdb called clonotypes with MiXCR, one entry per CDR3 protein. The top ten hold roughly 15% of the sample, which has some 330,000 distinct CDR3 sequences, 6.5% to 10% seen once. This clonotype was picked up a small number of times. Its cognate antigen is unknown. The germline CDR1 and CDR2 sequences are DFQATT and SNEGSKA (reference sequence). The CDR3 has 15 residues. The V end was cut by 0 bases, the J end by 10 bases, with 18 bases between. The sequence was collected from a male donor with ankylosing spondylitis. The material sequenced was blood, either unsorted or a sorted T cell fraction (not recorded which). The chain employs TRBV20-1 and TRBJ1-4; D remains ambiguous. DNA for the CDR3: TGCAGTGCTAGAGACGAATTTGGATTAATAGGAAAACTGTTTTTT. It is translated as CSARDEFGLIGKLFF.